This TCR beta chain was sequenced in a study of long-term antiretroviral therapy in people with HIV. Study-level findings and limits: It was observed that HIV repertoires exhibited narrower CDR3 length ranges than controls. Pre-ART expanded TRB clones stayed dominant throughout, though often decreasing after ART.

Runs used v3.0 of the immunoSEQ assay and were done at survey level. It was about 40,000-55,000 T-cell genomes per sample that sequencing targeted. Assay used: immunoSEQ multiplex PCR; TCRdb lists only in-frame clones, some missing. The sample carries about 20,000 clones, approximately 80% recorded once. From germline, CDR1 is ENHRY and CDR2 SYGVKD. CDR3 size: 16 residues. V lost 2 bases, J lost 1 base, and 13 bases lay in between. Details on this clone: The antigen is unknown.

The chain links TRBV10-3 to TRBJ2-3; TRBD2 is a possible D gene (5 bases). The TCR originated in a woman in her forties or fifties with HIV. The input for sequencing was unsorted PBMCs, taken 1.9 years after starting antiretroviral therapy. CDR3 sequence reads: CAISERRGSGTDTQYF. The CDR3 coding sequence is TGTGCCATCAGTGAGCGGCGAGGGAGTGGCACAGATACGCAGTATTTT.